This TCR beta chain was retrieved from a study of cytomegalovirus exposure and HLA in healthy donors. Whole-study findings and limits: Later examination showed HLA-associated TCR beta chains had greater clonal expansion than equally common others. The authors enumerated some 160 TCR beta chains as linked to cytomegalovirus.

V was cut by 2 bases and J by 6 bases, with 17 bases left in between. CDR1 is LGHNA and CDR2 is YNFKEQ in the germline V gene. The CDR3 loop spans 15 amino acids. To note about this clone: Its specificity is not known.

With 60 Vbeta and 13 Jbeta primers, the PCR was carried out. This table comes from immunoSEQ multiplex PCR, and its TCRdb copy is limited to in-frame clones, with some not included. The table has around 150,000 clones, 60% to 85% seen once; the top ten hold approximately 1.8%. This clonotype originated in a man aged 35 to 55 in good health and CMV-seronegative. The sequencing sample was made of PBMCs. The chain joins TRBV4-2 to TRBJ2-7; D is perhaps TRBD2 (5 bases). In DNA, the CDR3 is TGTGCCAGCAGCCAAACTACGGGGTTCGCGGGCGAGCAGTACTTC. It yields the protein CASSQTTGFAGEQYF.